Following are 20 T cell receptor beta chains from one sample sequenced in a study of blood T cell repertoires in COVID-19. Clones were sequenced by immunoSEQ multiplex PCR, and TCRdb holds only the in-frame ones, with some missing. This sample has 80,000 to 100,000 clones, with around 75% found just once. Sequencing was carried out using peripheral blood. Every receptor here comes from a man between 65 and 85 years old with acute or convalescent COVID-19.

The table lists this clone with a few counts. This sample also contains other DNA sequences that code for the same CDR3. The chain's CDR3 is CASSPSTDTQYF. CDR3 coding DNA: TGTGCCAGCTCACCATCGACAGATACGCAGTATTTT. The chain recombines TRBV18 with TRBJ2-3; no definite D call. CDR3 length: 12 residues. Trimming removed 2 bases at V and 3 bases at J, with 3 bases between. Germline CDR1 KGHSH, CDR2 LQKENI.

The sample holds one count of this clone. V usage is TRBV18 and J usage is TRBJ2-3; TRBD2 agrees at 11 bases. The CDR3 runs 17 residues. The ends lost 0 bases at V and 5 bases at J; junction bases unmatched: 7. Germline V gene sequence: CDR1 KGHSH, CDR2 LQKENI. For the CDR3, the DNA is TGTGCCAGCTCACCACCGTTAACTAGCGGGAGAGGAGATACGCAGTATTTT. This translates into CASSPPLTSGRGDTQYF.

The chain combines TRBV14 with TRBJ1-4; TRBD1 matches 7 bases. CDR3 size: 14 residues. V shed 5 bases and J 11 bases; nucleotides not matched to a gene: 11. Germline assignment: CDR1 SGHDN and CDR2 FVKESK. The CDR3 DNA reads as TGTGCCAGCAGCTCGGACAGGAATAATCCGAAACTGTTTTTT. Its protein product is CASSSDRNNPKLFF.

The chain has TRBV6-1 and TRBJ2-7; weak D call: TRBD2 (8 bases). Looked up from germline, CDR1 is MNHNS and CDR2 is SASEGT. The V and J ends lost 2 bases and 6 bases respectively, with 17 bases between them. CDR3 length: 15 residues. DNA of the CDR3: TGTGCCAGCAGTGAACGGGAGGGGGCGCAAGCCGAGCAGTACTTC. It is translated as CASSEREGAQAEQYF.

This clone was seen more than once but under ten times. The chain's CDR3 is CASRAEGIGNTIYF. The CDR3 region has the DNA TGTGCCAGCAGAGCGGAGGGTATTGGAAACACCATATATTTT. The V and J genes are TRBV2 and TRBJ1-3; D call uncertain. CDR1 is SNHLY, CDR2 FYNNEI, per germline. Trimming removed 6 bases at V and 3 bases at J, with 12 bases between. There are 14 residues in the CDR3.

The chain carries TRBV29-1 and TRBJ2-7; 14 positions agree with TRBD2. CDR1 is SQVTM and CDR2 is ANQGSEA in the germline V gene. The CDR3 has 15 residues. V dropped 7 bases and J dropped 2; count of bases not matched to a gene: 7. CDR3 in DNA: TGCAGCGCCGGGACTAGCGGGAGCGGCCCCTACGAGCAGTACTTC. As protein: CSAGTSGSGPYEQYF.

This chain connects TRBV6-5 to TRBJ1-6; 9 bases fit TRBD1. The CDR3 spans 16 residues. From germline, CDR1 is MNHEY and CDR2 SVGAGI. The V gene end was trimmed by 0 bases and the J gene end by 7 bases; junction bases not matched to a gene: 4. CDR3 bases: TGTGCCAGCAGTTACTCAGGGGACAGGGTCAATTCACCCCTCCACTTT. Translating gives CASSYSGDRVNSPLHF.

CDR3 bases: TGTGCCAGCAGCACGTCCGGGACTCCCACCCCCGGGGCCAACGTCCTGACTTTC. This encodes CASSTSGTPTPGANVLTF. The chain recombines TRBV9 with TRBJ2-6, with a weak D call TRBD2 (6 bases). Per the germline V gene, CDR1 is SGDLS and CDR2 is YYNGEE. With 4 bases removed from V and 4 bases from J, the gap between germline ends came to 21 bases. CDR3 length: 18 residues.

The chain links TRBV19 to TRBJ2-5, with D perhaps matching TRBD1 (5 bases). The CDR3 is made up of 14 amino acids. V gave up 4 bases and J gave up 5 bases, with 14 bases separating them. Germline CDR1 LNHDA, CDR2 SQIVND (reference sequence). CDR3 bases: TGTGCCAGTAGTACTCCGTTGGGGCGGGAGACCCAGTACTTC. It is translated as CASSTPLGRETQYF.

This clone has only one observation. The V and J genes are TRBV4-1 and TRBJ2-1, with unresolved D. Per germline, CDR1 MGHRA and CDR2 YSYEKL. The length of the CDR3 is 12 residues. V was trimmed by 3 bases and J by 8 bases, leaving 8 bases between them. CDR3 sequence reads: CASSHSGDEQFF. The CDR3 nucleotides are TGCGCCAGCAGCCATTCTGGAGATGAGCAGTTCTTC.

The V and J genes are TRBV24-1 and TRBJ2-3, with TRBD1 as a possible D gene (6 bases). V was trimmed by 5 bases and J by 2 bases, leaving 19 bases between them. CDR1 is KGHDR, CDR2 SFDVKD, per germline. The CDR3 extends over 17 amino acids. Here the CDR3 reads CATSGVGASMHTDTQYF. CDR3 DNA: TGTGCCACCAGTGGGGTGGGGGCCTCGATGCACACAGATACGCAGTATTTT.

This clone was detected a few times. The rearrangement links TRBV23-1 to TRBJ1-2; the D gene is possibly TRBD1 (5 bases). TRBV23-1 is sorted into the ORF group, with uncertain function. The CDR3 runs to 16 residues. V was trimmed by 1 base and J by 1 base, leaving 13 bases between them. The CDR3 protein is CASSQWVGPLNYGYTF. CDR3 in DNA: TGCGCCAGCAGTCAATGGGTGGGGCCCCTTAACTATGGCTACACCTTC.

V gene TRBV19 combines with J gene TRBJ2-5; 10 bases are shared with TRBD1. The length of the CDR3 is 14 residues. Germline V gives CDR1 LNHDA, CDR2 SQIVND (reference sequence). J lost 5 bases, V lost 1 base, and 1 base had no gene match. CDR3 amino acids: CASSIGQGAETQYF. CDR3 coding DNA: TGTGCCAGTAGTATAGGACAGGGGGCTGAGACCCAGTACTTC.

The chain carries TRBV9 and TRBJ2-2, with TRBD2 matching 8 bases. This CDR3 comprises 15 residues. The V segment lost 4 bases and the J segment 1 base; nucleotides outside the gene matches: 3. Germline CDR1 and CDR2: SGDLS and YYNGEE. The CDR3 DNA is TGTGCCAGCAGCCCCCGGGGGGGGAACACCGGGGAGCTGTTTTTT. This encodes CASSPRGGNTGELFF.

The gene calls are TRBV28 and TRBJ2-1; TRBD1 aligns across 9 bases. V lost 6 bases to trimming and J lost 1 base; unmatched junction nucleotides: 7. The CDR3 is 16 residues long. The germline V gene encodes CDR1 MDHEN and CDR2 SYDVKM. Here the CDR3 DNA reads TGTGCCAGCAGCGGGACAGGGCACAATTCCTACAATGAGCAGTTCTTC. It translates to CASSGTGHNSYNEQFF.

The chain employs TRBV6-4 and TRBJ1-2; possibly TRBD1 for D (6 bases). Trimming cost V 2 bases and J 4 bases, with 11 bases left between them. The length of the CDR3 is 14 residues. In germline, CDR1 is MRHNA, CDR2 SNTAGT. Here the CDR3 DNA reads TGTGCCAGCAGTGACGGGGGAGGGGGCTATGGCTACACCTTC. Amino acid sequence: CASSDGGGGYGYTF.

The chain employs TRBV3-1 (or the pseudogene TRBV3-2) and TRBJ1-2; D perhaps matches TRBD1 (5 bases). Germline V gene lookup returns CDR1 LGHDT and CDR2 YNNKEL (reference sequence). V lost 4 bases and J lost 2, with 14 bases in between. CDR3 size: 15 residues. CDR3 DNA: TGTGCCAGCAGCCCAGACGAGGCAGGGAACTATGGCTACACCTTC. Its protein product is CASSPDEAGNYGYTF.

The rearrangement links TRBV7-9 to TRBJ1-5; no firm D call. Trimming removed 1 base at V and 6 bases at J, with 13 bases between. The CDR3 totals 15 residues. Looked up from germline, CDR1 is SEHNR and CDR2 is FQNEAQ (reference sequence). The CDR3 region has the DNA TGTGCCAGCAGCTTAGATTGGGAGGACGGTCAGCCCCAGCATTTT. It is translated as CASSLDWEDGQPQHF.

Only one count was recorded for this clone. The rearrangement joins TRBV5-1 to TRBJ2-5; a weak D match, TRBD2 (5 bases). This CDR3 region has 15 residues. Germline assignment: CDR1 SGHRS and CDR2 YFSETQ. Trimming took off 0 bases at V and 4 bases at J, with 13 bases between the two ends. The CDR3 nucleotides are TGCGCCAGCAGCTTGGGACCGTCGGGGAGAGAGACCCAGTACTTC. This translates into CASSLGPSGRETQYF. The full variable domain, in which reference TRBV5-1 and TRBJ2-5 provide the parts outside the CDR3, is KAGVTQTPRYLIKTRGQQVTLSCSPISGHRSVSWYQQTPGQGLQFLFEYFSETQRNKGNFPGRFSGRQFSNSRSEMNVSTLELGDSALYLCASSLGPSGRETQYFGPGTRLLVL.

This chain uses TRBV9 with TRBJ2-7; possible D gene TRBD1, 5 bases. The CDR3 covers 14 residues. Per germline, CDR1 SGDLS and CDR2 YYNGEE. V was trimmed by 0 bases and J by 9 bases, leaving 16 bases between them. CDR3 bases: TGTGCCAGCAGCGTAGCTTTGGACACCCGTACGCAGTACTTC. Its protein product is CASSVALDTRTQYF.